The 25 T cell receptor beta chains below were found in one sample sequenced in a study of blood T cell repertoires in COVID-19. The method was immunoSEQ multiplex PCR; TCRdb's version includes in-frame clones alone and lacks a portion of them. The table shows some 120,000 clones, with 80% occurring only once. Sequences were obtained from peripheral blood. These TCRs come from a human donor in a cohort sampled during active COVID-19.

The chain combines TRBV3-1 (or the pseudogene TRBV3-2) with TRBJ1-6; 7 bases map to TRBD1. The CDR3 runs 16 residues. Germline V gene sequence: CDR1 LGHDT, CDR2 YNNKEL (reference sequence). Trimming removed 6 bases from V and 7 bases from J; junction bases left unmatched: 12. In nucleotides, the CDR3 is TGTGCCAGCAGTCTACTTCGACAGGGCCCCAATTCACCCCTCCACTTT. Its protein is CASSLLRQGPNSPLHF.

The chain links TRBV5-1 to TRBJ1-1; D ambiguous. Between the trimmed V and J ends, which lost 3 bases and 5 bases, there was a span of 11 bases. CDR1 is SGHRS and CDR2 is YFSETQ in the germline V gene. CDR3 length: 13 amino acids. CDR3 loop: CASSSQTLTEAFF. Here the CDR3 DNA reads TGCGCCAGCAGCTCTCAGACTCTTACTGAAGCTTTCTTT.

CDR3 residues: CATTERTGTKNIQYF. The CDR3 nucleotides read TGTGCCACCACGGAAAGGACGGGGACCAAAAACATTCAGTACTTC. The V and J genes are TRBV28 and TRBJ2-4, with D maybe TRBD2 (5 bases). CDR3 length equals 15 residues. Trimming took off 10 bases at V and 2 bases at J, with 18 bases between the two ends. Germline CDR1 MDHEN, CDR2 SYDVKM.

V is TRBV7-8 and J is TRBJ1-1; no firm D call. V dropped 5 bases and J dropped 0 bases, with 16 bases sitting between them. CDR3 length: 16 residues. The germline V gene has CDR1 SGHVS and CDR2 FQNEAQ. The chain's CDR3 is CASSPRMRAMNTEAFF. The CDR3, as DNA: TGTGCCAGCAGCCCCCGAATGAGGGCCATGAACACTGAAGCTTTCTTT.

The chain recombines TRBV4-1 with TRBJ2-7; the match to TRBD2 covers 8 bases. J lost 4 bases, V lost 3 bases, and 8 bases had no gene match. Germline CDR1 MGHRA, CDR2 YSYEKL. The CDR3 spans 15 residues. CDR3 sequence reads: CASSQTSGSMYEQYF. CDR3 DNA: TGCGCCAGCAGCCAGACGAGCGGGAGCATGTACGAGCAGTACTTC.

The chain couples TRBV30 to TRBJ1-3, with 8 bases aligning to TRBD1. Trimming cost V 5 bases and J 2 bases; bases outside gene matches: 2. Per germline, CDR1 GTSNPN and CDR2 SVGIG (reference sequence). The CDR3 runs to 13 residues. The CDR3 sequence is CAWQGAAGNTIYF. The CDR3 nucleotides are TGTGCCTGGCAGGGGGCAGCTGGAAACACCATATATTTT.

The chain uses TRBV4-3 and TRBJ1-1; D might be TRBD1 (5 bases). The CDR3 runs 13 residues. CDR1 is LGHNA, CDR2 YSLEER, per germline. Trimming removed 0 bases at V and 7 bases at J, with 9 bases between. The CDR3, as DNA: TGCGCCAGCAGCCAAGATCGAGACAGTGAAGCTTTCTTT. Protein product: CASSQDRDSEAFF.

The chain recombines TRBV6-5 with TRBJ2-7; 9 bases align to TRBD1. Germline CDR1 MNHEY, CDR2 SVGAGI. After removal of 6 bases from V and 5 bases from J, the junction contained 5 bases not matched to a gene. The CDR3 totals 13 residues. The CDR3 here is CASRGTGMDEQYF. The CDR3 DNA is TGTGCCAGCAGGGGGACAGGGATGGACGAGCAGTACTTC.

This chain joins TRBV6-1 and TRBJ2-7; 7 bases match TRBD2. CDR3 length: 16 residues. V gave up 3 bases and J gave up 1 base; unmatched junction bases: 9. Per germline, CDR1 MNHNS and CDR2 SASEGT. The CDR3 DNA is TGTGCCAGCAGTGAGGGCCTAGCGGAAAGATCCTACGAGCAGTACTTC. Translation: CASSEGLAERSYEQYF.

This chain joins TRBV6-6 and TRBJ1-1, with 8 bases identical to TRBD1. The junction had 5 bases not matched to a gene; V was cut back by 4 bases and J by 1 base. The CDR3 runs to 15 residues. From germline, CDR1 is MNHNY and CDR2 SVGAGI (reference sequence). The CDR3: CASSSSDRANTEAFF. In DNA, the CDR3 is TGTGCCAGCAGTTCCTCGGACAGGGCGAACACTGAAGCTTTCTTT.

This clone was counted ten times or more. The gene calls are TRBV6-2 or TRBV6-3 and TRBJ1-1; D unresolved. V was clipped by 0 bases and J by 8 bases, with 4 bases between them. The length of the CDR3 is 11 residues. The germline gives CDR1 MNHEY, CDR2 SVGEGT. The CDR3 protein is CASSYSAEAFF. In DNA form, the CDR3 reads TGTGCCAGCAGTTACTCAGCCGAAGCTTTCTTT.

The chain combines TRBV5-4 with TRBJ2-2; 15 bases are a match to TRBD2. J was trimmed by 3 bases and V by 4 bases; bases with no gene match: 7. The germline V gene encodes CDR1 SGHNT and CDR2 YYREEE (reference sequence). The CDR3 length is 18 residues. In DNA, the CDR3 is TGTGCCAGCAGCCAGGGGACTAGCGGGAGGTTGTACACCGGGGAGCTGTTTTTT. Translation: CASSQGTSGRLYTGELFF.

The rearrangement joins TRBV28 to TRBJ1-1; TRBD1 matches 8 bases. Trimming removed 6 bases from V and 0 bases from J; junction bases left unmatched: 9. The germline gives CDR1 MDHEN, CDR2 SYDVKM. CDR3 length: 16 amino acids. The CDR3 DNA is TGTGCCAGCAGGGGACAGGACATCTCAATGAACACTGAAGCTTTCTTT. It is translated as CASRGQDISMNTEAFF.

The gene calls are TRBV2 and TRBJ2-5, with D possibly being TRBD2 (5 bases). The CDR3 has 14 amino acids. Trimming shortened V by 5 bases and J by 2 bases, and 12 bases separated the two germline ends. The germline V gene has CDR1 SNHLY and CDR2 FYNNEI. CDR3 DNA: TGTGCCAGCAGTTCTAGCAGCGTACAAGAGACCCAGTACTTC. It specifies CASSSSSVQETQYF.

This clone was counted a single time. The chain is built from TRBV7-8 and TRBJ1-2; D is unclear. The V end was cut by 5 bases, the J end by 6 bases, with 16 bases between. Germline CDR1 reads SGHVS; CDR2 reads FQNEAQ. The CDR3 runs 14 residues. The CDR3 DNA is TGTGCCAGCAGCCCAGCACACACGTATAATGGCTACACCTTC. This translates into CASSPAHTYNGYTF.

This clone was recorded only once. The CDR3 DNA follows: TGTGCCAGTAGTATGCCCGGGACAGGGAGTTCACCCCTCCACTTT. Its protein product is CASSMPGTGSSPLHF. This chain joins TRBV19 and TRBJ1-6; 9 bases align to TRBD1. Germline trimming cut 3 bases from V and 9 bases from J; bases unmatched to any gene: 6. From germline, CDR1 is LNHDA and CDR2 SQIVND (reference sequence). This CDR3 is built from 15 residues.

This rearrangement joins TRBV5-4 to TRBJ2-4; D remains unclear. V gave up 5 bases and J gave up 0 bases, with 15 bases separating them. The CDR3 extends over 16 amino acids. In germline, CDR1 is SGHNT, CDR2 YYREEE (reference sequence). The CDR3 DNA reads TGTGCCAGCAGTCCTGCTGCCCAGGTAGCCAAAAACATTCAGTACTTC. This sequence encodes CASSPAAQVAKNIQYF.

V is TRBV5-1 and J is TRBJ1-2, with TRBD1 matching 8 bases. The CDR3 has 18 amino acids. The germline gives CDR1 SGHRS, CDR2 YFSETQ. J gave up 0 bases and V 3 bases, and 13 bases lay outside the gene matches. CDR3 residues: CASSYDVGTGLANYGYTF. The CDR3 region has the DNA TGCGCCAGCAGCTATGACGTCGGGACAGGATTAGCTAACTATGGCTACACCTTC. Filled out from reference TRBV5-1 and TRBJ1-2, the complete variable domain reads KAGVTQTPRYLIKTRGQQVTLSCSPISGHRSVSWYQQTPGQGLQFLFEYFSETQRNKGNFPGRFSGRQFSNSRSEMNVSTLELGDSALYLCASSYDVGTGLANYGYTFGSGTRLTVV.

V and J are TRBV28 and TRBJ1-1; 9 bases match TRBD1. J lost 1 base, V lost 3 bases, and 9 bases had no gene match. The CDR3 runs 17 residues. The germline gives CDR1 MDHEN, CDR2 SYDVKM. This CDR3 is CASSLRGVGQGNTEAFF. The CDR3 DNA sequence: TGTGCCAGCAGTTTGAGAGGGGTGGGACAGGGGAACACTGAAGCTTTCTTT.

The chain combines TRBV7-8 with TRBJ2-5, with 9 positions matching TRBD1. The trim removed 6 bases at V and 5 bases at J, leaving 4 bases unmatched. The germline CDR1 and CDR2 sequences are SGHVS and FQNEAQ. The CDR3 is 13 residues long. The CDR3 sequence: CASSRDRDETQYF. In DNA, the CDR3 is TGTGCCAGCAGTCGGGACAGGGACGAGACCCAGTACTTC.

This clone was recorded once. The rearrangement joins TRBV27 to TRBJ2-7; 10 positions agree with TRBD1. With V trimmed by 5 bases and J by 1 base, 2 bases remained unmatched. The CDR3 covers 14 residues. Per the germline V gene, CDR1 is MNHEY and CDR2 is SMNVEV (reference sequence). The CDR3 is CASSADRGSYEQYF. The DNA for the CDR3 is TGTGCCAGCAGTGCGGACAGGGGGTCCTACGAGCAGTACTTC.

The rearrangement links TRBV20-1 to TRBJ1-6, with TRBD1 matching 8 bases. Losses at the gene ends were 3 bases for V and 4 bases for J; bases not matched to a gene: 8. The germline gives CDR1 DFQATT, CDR2 SNEGSKA (reference sequence). This CDR3 is built from 16 residues. CDR3 DNA: TGCAGTGCTAGTGGATGGACAGGGTATTATAATTCACCCCTCCACTTT. Translated: CSASGWTGYYNSPLHF.

V is TRBV7-2 and J is TRBJ2-7; a weak D match, TRBD1 (5 bases). V lost 3 bases and J 0 bases, leaving 12 bases between the germline ends. Germline CDR1 is SGHTA and CDR2 is FQGNSA. The CDR3 length is 15 residues. The CDR3 sequence is CASSFPLRDSYEQYF. The CDR3, as DNA: TGTGCCAGCAGCTTTCCGCTCAGGGACTCCTACGAGCAGTACTTC.

This chain uses TRBV2 with TRBJ1-6, with a possible D match to TRBD1 (5 bases). Germline V CDR1 and CDR2: SNHLY, FYNNEI. V lost 6 bases and J lost 4, with 10 bases in between. This CDR3 has 14 amino acids. The CDR3 here is CASRRTSYNSPLHF. CDR3 bases: TGTGCCAGCAGGAGGACAAGTTATAATTCACCCCTCCACTTT.

V gene TRBV28 combines with J gene TRBJ2-7; D call uncertain. The V gene lost 6 bases and the J gene lost 3 bases, with 15 bases spanning the gap. The CDR3 runs 14 residues. Germline V gene sequence: CDR1 MDHEN, CDR2 SYDVKM. CDR3 amino acids: CASSTMVKNYEQYF. The CDR3 nucleotides read TGTGCCAGCAGCACTATGGTAAAGAACTACGAGCAGTACTTC.